Each of the 29 T cell receptor beta chains below was sequenced from the same sample in a study of read filtering for tumor transcriptome and immune sequencing. From 300 to 400 ng of RNA, a library with molecular barcoded alpha/delta and beta/gamma adaptors was made. TCRdb reanalysed the reads using MiXCR and keeps one entry per CDR3 protein. The sample lists 20,000 or so distinct CDR3 sequences; more than 20% were seen once. Sequencing was done on a sample of a population of CD138-negative cells sorted from bone marrow. These receptors all stem from a donor at least 40 years old with multiple myeloma.

In this sample, this clonotype is medium-sized. The rearrangement joins TRBV12-3 or TRBV12-4 to TRBJ2-7, with D possibly being TRBD1 or TRBD2 (6 bases each). Trimming cost V 10 bases and J 3 bases, with 16 bases left between them. The CDR3 length is 13 residues. The CDR3 DNA follows: TGTGCCACATCCGGGGGCGGAAACTACGAGCAGTACTTC. It is translated as CATSGGGNYEQYF.

The J gene is TRBJ1-1, the V gene TRBV7-8; D possibly corresponds to TRBD1 (6 bases). V was cut by 5 bases and J by 7 bases, with 20 bases left in between. The CDR3 loop spans 15 amino acids. The germline gives CDR1 SGHVS, CDR2 FQNEAQ. The CDR3 here is CASSTTRGGLFEAFF. DNA for the CDR3: TGTGCCAGCAGCACCACGCGTGGGGGGCTATTTGAAGCTTTCTTT.

V usage is TRBV6-2 or TRBV6-3 and J usage is TRBJ2-2; D gene ambiguous. Germline CDR1 is MNHEY and CDR2 is SVGEGT. CDR3 length: 12 residues. With 6 bases removed from V and 4 bases from J, the gap between germline ends came to 6 bases. CDR3 sequence (DNA): TGTGCCAGCAGCTTGACCACCGGGGAGCTGTTTTTT. It is translated as CASSLTTGELFF.

This clonotype was observed at least ten times. The chain links TRBV20-1 to TRBJ2-7, with 8 bases lining up with TRBD2. J lost 7 bases, V lost 0 bases, and 11 bases had no gene match. Germline-derived CDR1 and CDR2 are DFQATT and SNEGSKA (reference sequence). This CDR3 spans 15 amino acids. CDR3 coding DNA: TGCAGTGCTAGAGATTTCCGGGAGGGCCGTCAGGAGCAGTACTTC. This sequence encodes CSARDFREGRQEQYF.

The rearrangement links TRBV11-3 to TRBJ2-3; D unresolved. The CDR3 totals 13 residues. V was trimmed by 0 bases and J by 2 bases, leaving 3 bases between them. Per the germline V gene, CDR1 is SGHNT and CDR2 is YENEEA. CDR3 sequence reads: CASSLDNTDTQYF. CDR3 sequence (DNA): TGTGCCAGCAGCTTAGACAACACAGATACGCAGTATTTT.

Concerning this clonotype itself: This clone may be a read error of a much larger clone one base away. This rearrangement joins TRBV5-1 to TRBJ2-3; no clear D gene. Trimming cost V 7 bases and J 5 bases, with 14 bases left between them. CDR1 is SGHRS and CDR2 is YFSETQ in the germline V gene. The CDR3 runs to 13 residues. CDR3 sequence reads: CASCSNQQDTQYF. Here the CDR3 DNA reads TGCGCCAGCTGCTCCAATCAACAAGATACGCAGTATTTT.

This clonotype rates as medium-sized. The J gene is TRBJ2-7, the V gene TRBV4-1, with TRBD1 matching 8 bases. J lost 3 bases, V lost 0 bases, and 7 bases had no gene match. This CDR3 spans 16 amino acids. Per the germline V gene, CDR1 is MGHRA and CDR2 is YSYEKL. The DNA of the CDR3 is TGCGCCAGCAGCCAAGAGCGGCAGGGGGCCGTCTACGAGCAGTACTTC. It specifies CASSQERQGAVYEQYF.

This clonotype was recorded at least ten times. The rearrangement joins TRBV29-1 to TRBJ1-1; D remains ambiguous. V lost 3 bases and J 0 bases, leaving 11 bases between the germline ends. The CDR3 has 14 residues. The V gene's germline CDR1 is SQVTM and CDR2 ANQGSEA. The CDR3 region is CSVEVGHLNTEAFF. The CDR3 DNA reads TGCAGCGTTGAGGTCGGGCACCTGAACACTGAAGCTTTCTTT. The variable domain in full, completed from reference TRBV29-1 and TRBJ1-1, reads SAVISQKPSRDICQRGTSLTIQCQVDSQVTMMFWYRQQPGQSLTLIATANQGSEATYESGFVIDKFPISRPNLTFSTLTVSNMSPEDSSIYLCSVEVGHLNTEAFFGQGTRLTVV.

In regard to this clonotype: The junction differs from germline at one of its ends, possibly a read error. The V and J genes are TRBV28 and TRBJ1-2, with TRBD1 matching over 7 bases. This CDR3 spans 10 amino acids. The germline V gene has CDR1 MDHEN and CDR2 SYDVKM. The CDR3 loop reads CACSPGTVLF. DNA for the CDR3: TGTGCCTGCAGTCCCGGGACAGTTCTTTTC.

To note about this clonotype: The germline gene is not matched at one end of the junction; a read error may be the cause. V is TRBV5-1 and J is TRBJ2-1, with 9 nucleotides matching TRBD1. CDR3 size: 13 residues. Germline V gene sequence: CDR1 SGHRS, CDR2 YFSETQ. The CDR3 protein is CASSYTRDRALIF. CDR3 in DNA: TGCGCCAGCAGTTATACCCGGGACAGGGCCTTGATCTTC.

Concerning this clonotype itself: This sequence may be a read error, since a much larger clone differs from it by one base. Because it lacks the conserved phenylalanine or tryptophan at the end, this CDR3 is likely a read error. The chain has TRBV10-2 and TRBJ2-7; D is unresolved. Germline-derived CDR1 and CDR2 are WSHSY and SAAADI. V lost 2 bases and J lost 0, with 8 bases in between. This CDR3 has 14 amino acids. The CDR3 spells CASSEPPSSYEQYL. The CDR3 DNA follows: TGCGCCAGCAGTGAGCCCCCTAGCTCCTACGAGCAGTACCTC.

This clonotype was detected many times. The V and J genes are TRBV6-5 and TRBJ2-3, with D unclear. This CDR3 comprises 15 residues. In germline, CDR1 is MNHEY, CDR2 SVGAGI. Between the trimmed V and J ends, which lost 0 bases and 6 bases, there was a span of 13 bases. The CDR3 DNA follows: TGTGCCAGCAGTTACTCGAACTTACAGAGGGATACGCAGTATTTT. It is translated as CASSYSNLQRDTQYF.

The V and J genes are TRBV29-1 and TRBJ2-7; 9 nucleotides agree with TRBD1. Germline assignment: CDR1 SQVTM and CDR2 ANQGSEA. V lost 8 bases, J lost 5 bases, and 4 bases stayed unmatched. There are 11 residues in the CDR3. This chain's CDR3 is CSLGTGNEQYF. The CDR3 DNA is TGCAGCCTAGGGACAGGGAACGAGCAGTACTTC.

This clonotype was observed many times. V is TRBV20-1 and J is TRBJ2-1; D call uncertain. The CDR3 is 10 residues long. V was trimmed by 3 bases and J by 7 bases, leaving 4 bases between them. Germline assignment: CDR1 DFQATT and CDR2 SNEGSKA (reference sequence). The CDR3 sequence is CSASPNEQFF. The CDR3 DNA is TGCAGTGCTAGCCCAAATGAGCAGTTCTTC.

This clonotype was recorded at least ten times. The CDR3 loop reads CASSSGTHEQYF. CDR3 DNA: TGTGCCAGCAGCTCGGGGACCCACGAGCAGTACTTC. V gene TRBV11-3 combines with J gene TRBJ2-7; D possibly matches TRBD1 or TRBD2 (5 bases each). This CDR3 comprises 12 residues. Germline CDR1 and CDR2: SGHNT and YENEEA. V was cut by 4 bases and J by 5 bases, with 9 bases left in between.

A note on this clonotype: A much larger clone lies a single base off, so this may be a read error. The rearrangement joins TRBV11-1 to TRBJ2-7; 16 nucleotides agree with TRBD2. In germline, CDR1 is SGHAT, CDR2 FQDESV (reference sequence). The CDR3 contains 20 residues. Trimming removed 0 bases from V and 2 bases from J; junction bases left unmatched: 10. The CDR3 nucleotides are TGTGCCAGCAGCTTAGCGCCGGGACTAGCGGGAGGGTTGCTGCCCTACGAGCAGTACTTC. This encodes CASSLAPGLAGGLLPYEQYF.

V gene TRBV2 combines with J gene TRBJ2-6, with D possibly TRBD2 on 6 matching bases. The CDR3 runs 14 residues. V lost 11 bases and J 11 bases, leaving 22 bases between the germline ends. Germline V gives CDR1 SNHLY, CDR2 FYNNEI. Here the CDR3 reads CAEGTPVASHVLTF. DNA for the CDR3: TGTGCCGAGGGGACTCCCGTTGCTAGTCACGTCCTGACTTTC.

A note on this clonotype: Since the CDR3 does not end with the conserved phenylalanine or tryptophan, this likely comes from a read error. The gene calls are TRBV7-6 and TRBJ2-5; D remains ambiguous. The V end lost 4 bases, the J end lost 5 bases, and 11 bases lay between the germline ends. This CDR3 has 13 residues. Germline V gives CDR1 SGHVS, CDR2 FNYEAQ. The CDR3 reads CASSSTESETQYS. In nucleotides, the CDR3 is TGTGCCAGCAGCTCTACAGAGAGCGAGACCCAGTACTCC.

There are many counts of this clonotype. The chain links TRBV3-1 to TRBJ1-1, with 7 bases identical to TRBD1. The ends lost 4 bases at V and 6 bases at J; junction bases unmatched: 2. CDR1 and CDR2 from the germline V gene are LGHDT and YNNKEL (reference sequence). This CDR3 has 12 residues. CDR3 in DNA: TGTGCCAGCAGCCCAACAGGGGCTGAAGCTTTCTTT. Its translation: CASSPTGAEAFF.

V usage is TRBV9 and J usage is TRBJ2-5; D gene ambiguous. Trimming removed 0 bases from V and 4 bases from J, with 16 bases in between. This CDR3 has 16 amino acids. Germline V CDR1 and CDR2: SGDLS, YYNGEE. CDR3 in amino acids: CASSVGLFIPAETQYF. CDR3 DNA sequence: TGTGCCAGCAGCGTAGGTCTCTTCATACCGGCAGAGACCCAGTACTTC.

The chain recombines TRBV7-9 with TRBJ2-1, with D possibly TRBD1 on 5 matching bases. Trimming shortened V by 1 base and J by 7 bases, and 14 bases separated the two germline ends. Germline CDR1 and CDR2: SEHNR and FQNEAQ (reference sequence). The CDR3 sequence is 15 residues long. CDR3: CASSLEGRQYNEQFF. Here the CDR3 DNA reads TGTGCCAGCAGCTTAGAGGGGCGACAGTATAATGAGCAGTTCTTC.

As for this clonotype: A much larger clonotype is one base distant, so this may be a read error. The CDR3: CASSQGTPGPYEQYF. The CDR3 DNA reads as TGCGCCAGCAGCCAAGGTACGCCAGGGCCCTACGAGCAGTACTTC. This chain connects TRBV4-3 to TRBJ2-7; tentatively, D is TRBD1 (5 bases). The CDR3 is 15 amino acids. Germline loops: CDR1 LGHNA, CDR2 YSLEER. Trimming removed 1 base from V and 2 bases from J, with 12 bases in between.

The rearrangement uses TRBV2 and TRBJ2-5; D uncertain. Germline V gene lookup returns CDR1 SNHLY and CDR2 FYNNEI. The V gene lost 11 bases and the J gene lost 2 bases, with 6 bases spanning the gap. The CDR3 is 10 amino acids. The CDR3 region has the DNA TGTGCCTGCTCACAAGAGACCCAGTACTTC. This codes for CACSQETQYF.

V and J are TRBV10-3 and TRBJ1-5; the D gene is possibly TRBD1 (5 bases). This CDR3 comprises 15 residues. V lost 3 bases, J lost 2 bases, and 11 bases lay in between. Germline V lookup: CDR1 ENHRY, CDR2 SYGVKD. CDR3 sequence (DNA): TGTGCCATCAGTGACGGTGGGGACGGCAATCAGCCCCAGCATTTT. This sequence encodes CAISDGGDGNQPQHF.

A few counts support this clonotype. The chain couples TRBV9 to TRBJ2-1; 13 bases map to TRBD2. V trimming: 4 bases; J trimming: 6 bases; junction bases outside the gene matches: 4. The CDR3 totals 15 residues. The V gene's germline CDR1 is SGDLS and CDR2 YYNGEE. The CDR3 DNA follows: TGTGCCAGCAGCACTAGCGGGAGGGCCTCCAATGAGCAGTTCTTC. Its protein product is CASSTSGRASNEQFF.

Regarding this clonotype: A much larger clone is a single base away; this may be a read error. This sequence joins TRBV4-3 and TRBJ1-5; the D is unclear. The V gene lost 3 bases and the J gene lost 2 bases, with 20 bases spanning the gap. The V gene's germline CDR1 is LGHNA and CDR2 YSLEER. The CDR3 sequence is 18 residues long. This CDR3 is CASSHDLPGVGGNQPQHF. In DNA form, the CDR3 reads TGCGCCAGCAGCCATGATCTCCCCGGGGTCGGTGGCAATCAGCCCCAGCATTTT.

Ten or more counts support this clonotype. The chain is built from TRBV2 and TRBJ2-7, with TRBD2 matching over 7 bases. The CDR3 is 14 amino acids. From germline, CDR1 is SNHLY and CDR2 FYNNEI. V lost 5 bases, J lost 2 bases, and 6 bases stayed unmatched. CDR3 amino acids: CASSSGTLPYEQYF. The CDR3 bases are TGTGCCAGCAGTAGCGGGACCCTGCCCTACGAGCAGTACTTC. The full variable domain, with the rest looked up from reference TRBV2 and TRBJ2-7, is EPEVTQTPSHQVTQMGQEVILRCVPISNHLYFYWYRQILGQKVEFLVSFYNNEISEKSEIFDDQFSVERPDGSNFTLKIRSTKLEDSAMYFCASSSGTLPYEQYFGPGTRLTVT.

This clonotype was found many times. The chain uses TRBV29-1 and TRBJ2-2; 14 bases align to TRBD2. This CDR3 has 13 residues. Germline V gene lookup returns CDR1 SQVTM and CDR2 ANQGSEA. V lost 7 bases and J lost 7; bases outside the gene matches: 2. The CDR3 bases are TGCAGCGGGGGACTAGCGGGAGTCGGGGAGCTGTTTTTT. Its translation is CSGGLAGVGELFF.

This clonotype was seen many times. The rearrangement links TRBV14 to TRBJ2-1, with a tentative D call TRBD1 (6 bases). The germline V gene encodes CDR1 SGHDN and CDR2 FVKESK. CDR3 length equals 16 residues. Trimming cost V 0 bases and J 1 base, with 10 bases left between them. The DNA for the CDR3 is TGTGCCAGCAGCCAAGAGCCCGGGACATCCTACAATGAGCAGTTCTTC. Amino acids: CASSQEPGTSYNEQFF. Combining the CDR3 with reference TRBV14 and TRBJ2-1 gives the whole variable domain EAGVTQFPSHSVIEKGQTVTLRCDPISGHDNLYWYRRVMGKEIKFLLHFVKESKQDESGMPNNRFLAERTGGTYSTLKVQPAELEDSGVYFCASSQEPGTSYNEQFFGPGTRLTVL.